This T cell receptor (beta chain) was profiled in a study of identical twins. There are a few counts of this clonotype. Its target is unknown. MiXCR was run by TCRdb on the 5' RACE reads, yielding one entry per CDR3 protein. Here the sample spans around 680,000 distinct CDR3 sequences, more than 6.5% being singletons. Trimming took off 2 bases at V and 0 bases at J, with 8 bases between the two ends. Per the germline V gene, CDR1 is MNHEY and CDR2 is SMNVEV (reference sequence). The CDR3 covers 15 residues. Notes on the study in general: It was possible that invariant MAIT and iNKT cells partly confounded the zero-insertion analyses. Conclusions relied on cross-sectional statistical analysis, not following the same donors. Fewer insertions marked abundant cord blood beta clonotypes; young adult naive trended weakly, memory not at all.

The same sample was also studied in work on yellow fever vaccine responses in identical twins.

The sequencing sample was made of PBMCs. V and J are TRBV27 and TRBJ1-5; D is ambiguous. The receptor comes from a woman aged 18-29 years in good health. The DNA for the CDR3 is TGTGCCAGCAGTTTACTCAGGAATAGCAATCAGCCCCAGCATTTT. It translates to CASSLLRNSNQPQHF.